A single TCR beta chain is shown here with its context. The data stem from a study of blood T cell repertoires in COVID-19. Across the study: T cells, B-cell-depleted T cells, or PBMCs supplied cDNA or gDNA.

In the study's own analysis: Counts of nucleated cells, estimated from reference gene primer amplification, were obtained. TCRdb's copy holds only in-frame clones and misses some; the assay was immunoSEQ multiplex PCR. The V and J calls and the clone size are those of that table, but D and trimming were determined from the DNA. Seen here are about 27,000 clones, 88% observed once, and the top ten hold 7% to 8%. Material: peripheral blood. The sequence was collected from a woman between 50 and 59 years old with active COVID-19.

The CDR3 loop is CASGTSGRDNEQFF. As DNA, the CDR3 is TGTGCCAGTGGGACTAGCGGGAGGGACAATGAGCAGTTCTTC. This chain links TRBV6-6 with TRBJ2-1, with TRBD2 identical over 16 bases. The V segment lost 9 bases and the J segment 5 bases; nucleotides outside the gene matches: 1. Germline-derived CDR1 and CDR2 are MNHNY and SVGAGI (reference sequence). The CDR3 contains 14 residues.